The 7 T cell receptor beta chains below were found in one sample sequenced in a study of radiation and T cells in renal cell carcinoma. Sequencing used immunoSEQ multiplex PCR; TCRdb keeps in-frame clones, though not all of them. The sample consists of some 14,000 clones, about 56% of them appearing once. Described treatment: treatment-naive control, cytoreductive nephrectomy. The specimen was tumor tissue, collected from a patient whose treatment was nephrectomy without radiotherapy. The receptors were gathered from a man between 45 and 60 years old with renal cell carcinoma.

CDR3 protein: CASSLGQGRTYEQYF. The CDR3 coding sequence is TGCGCCAGCAGCCTGGGACAGGGTAGGACCTACGAGCAGTACTTC. This chain links TRBV5-1 with TRBJ2-7; 9 bases line up with TRBD1. V lost 4 bases and J lost 2; bases outside the gene matches: 7. The CDR3 extends over 15 amino acids. Looked up from germline, CDR1 is SGHRS and CDR2 is YFSETQ.

The chain combines TRBV6-5 with TRBJ1-1; no clear D gene. V gave up 7 bases and J gave up 4 bases, with 10 bases separating them. Germline V gene data show CDR1 as MNHEY and CDR2 as SVGAGI. CDR3 length: 12 amino acids. The chain's CDR3 is CASMQGLTEAFF. The CDR3 bases are TGTGCCAGCATGCAAGGTCTCACTGAAGCTTTCTTT.

By share, this clone ranks as medium-sized. The chain combines TRBV5-3 with TRBJ2-2; 10 bases match TRBD2. TRBV5-3 is assigned to the ORF class and has an uncertain function. The CDR3 covers 18 residues. Unmatched junction bases numbered 7, after V lost 1 base and J lost 1 base. CDR3 loop: CARSLFEAGGLNTGELFF. The CDR3 DNA reads TGTGCCAGAAGCTTGTTTGAAGCGGGAGGGTTGAACACCGGGGAGCTGTTTTTT.

This clone was observed a few times. The rearrangement uses TRBV6-1 and TRBJ2-1; D might be TRBD1 (5 bases). This CDR3 contains 15 residues. Germline V gene data show CDR1 as MNHNS and CDR2 as SASEGT. V lost 6 bases and J 0 bases, leaving 12 bases between the germline ends. The CDR3 protein is CASSLGANSYNEQFF. CDR3 coding DNA: TGTGCCAGCAGCCTAGGGGCCAACTCCTACAATGAGCAGTTCTTC.

J is TRBJ2-1 and V is TRBV5-1; D might be TRBD1 (6 bases). V shed 4 bases and J shed 9 bases, with 8 bases lying between them. Germline CDR1 SGHRS, CDR2 YFSETQ. CDR3 length: 11 amino acids. As DNA, the CDR3 is TGCGCCAGCAGCACAGGGAGTGAGCAGTTCTTC. Translating gives CASSTGSEQFF.

This chain connects TRBV2 to TRBJ2-3; D is possibly TRBD2 (5 bases). V gave up 6 bases and J gave up 0 bases, with 13 bases separating them. The CDR3 is 15 residues long. CDR1 and CDR2 (germline): SNHLY, FYNNEI. The CDR3 DNA reads TGTGCCAGCAGAGATCGGACGGGGAGCACAGATACGCAGTATTTT. Amino acid sequence: CASRDRTGSTDTQYF.

The chain is built from TRBV6-5 and TRBJ2-2; unclear D gene. This CDR3 is 14 amino acids long. Germline CDR1 is MNHEY and CDR2 is SVGAGI. V was trimmed by 7 bases and J by 1 base, leaving 10 bases between them. The CDR3 region has the DNA TGTGCCAGCACCGCCGACATGAACACCGGGGAGCTGTTTTTT. Its protein is CASTADMNTGELFF.